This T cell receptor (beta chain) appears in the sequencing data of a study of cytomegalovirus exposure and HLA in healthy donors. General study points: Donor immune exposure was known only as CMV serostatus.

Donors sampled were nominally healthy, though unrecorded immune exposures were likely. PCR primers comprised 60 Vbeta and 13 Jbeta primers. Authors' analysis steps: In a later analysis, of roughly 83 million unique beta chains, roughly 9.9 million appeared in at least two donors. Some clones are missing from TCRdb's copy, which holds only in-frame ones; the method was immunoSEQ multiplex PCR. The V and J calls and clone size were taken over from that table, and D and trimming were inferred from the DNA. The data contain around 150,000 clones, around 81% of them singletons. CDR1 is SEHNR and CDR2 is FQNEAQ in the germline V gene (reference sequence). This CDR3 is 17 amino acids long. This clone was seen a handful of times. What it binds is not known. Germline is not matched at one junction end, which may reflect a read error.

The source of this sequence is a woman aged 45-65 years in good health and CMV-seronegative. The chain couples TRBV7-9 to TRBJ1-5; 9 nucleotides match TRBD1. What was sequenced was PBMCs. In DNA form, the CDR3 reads TGTTCCAGCAGCACGGGACAGGGCGGCGTGAGCAATCAGCCCCAGCATTTT. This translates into CSSSTGQGGVSNQPQHF.